Listed here are 24 T cell receptor beta chains from one sample, sequenced in a study of blood T cell repertoires in COVID-19 (dated by TCRdb to about 2020). The library was obtained by the immunoSEQ multiplex PCR assay. TCRdb stores this immuneACCESS table with in-frame sequences only. Part of the clones is absent; in the studies checked, under half of the shortfall reflects unresolved V genes, and no reason is known for the rest. Across this sample there are around 70,000 clones, with more than 75% seen only once. 5.5% to 8.5% of the sample lies in the top ten. Sample: peripheral blood. The source of these receptors is a man aged 50-59 years with active COVID-19.

The V gene is TRBV4-3, the J gene TRBJ1-2; D might be TRBD1 (5 bases). The germline gives CDR1 LGHNA, CDR2 YSLEER. Trimming pared 0 bases from V and 3 bases from J, leaving 8 bases between. The CDR3 extends over 14 amino acids. CDR3 DNA: TGCGCCAGCAGCCAAGAAACCAGGGACTATGGCTACACCTTC. Amino acid sequence: CASSQETRDYGYTF.

This chain links TRBV23-1 with TRBJ2-1; TRBD1 matches 8 bases. TRBV23-1 qualifies as an ORF whose function is uncertain. The CDR3 runs 17 residues. V was clipped by 2 bases and J by 5 bases; unmatched bases: 11. CDR3 sequence: CASSQRFWDRLHNEQFF. In nucleotides, the CDR3 is TGCGCCAGCAGTCAAAGGTTCTGGGACAGGCTCCACAATGAGCAGTTCTTC.

In this sample, this clone turned up once. CDR3 in DNA: TGTGCCAGCAATGTAGATGTCGCTGAAGCTTTCTTT. Residues: CASNVDVAEAFF. This rearrangement joins TRBV2 to TRBJ1-1, with D unresolved. The length of the CDR3 is 12 residues. Looked up from germline, CDR1 is SNHLY and CDR2 is FYNNEI. Trimming cost V 7 bases and J 6 bases, with 12 bases left between them.

The chain employs TRBV4-3 and TRBJ2-3; 8 bases match TRBD2. CDR1 LGHNA and CDR2 YSLEER come from the germline V gene. This CDR3 has 17 amino acids. The trim removed 2 bases at V and 1 base at J, leaving 8 bases unmatched. CDR3 protein: CASSQSQGLGGTDTQYF. The CDR3 region has the DNA TGCGCCAGCAGCCAATCTCAGGGACTAGGAGGCACAGATACGCAGTATTTT.

The chain employs TRBV29-1 and TRBJ2-1; 7 bases are a match to TRBD1. The germline CDR1 and CDR2 sequences are SQVTM and ANQGSEA. V was clipped by 3 bases and J by 8 bases; unmatched bases: 7. The CDR3 covers 13 residues. The CDR3 nucleotides read TGCAGCGTTGAGCCCACAGGGGATGATGAGCAGTTCTTC. This sequence encodes CSVEPTGDDEQFF.

V usage is TRBV11-2 and J usage is TRBJ2-5; TRBD2 matches 12 bases. V dropped 3 bases and J dropped 4; count of bases not matched to a gene: 0. The CDR3 length is 14 residues. In germline, CDR1 is SGHAT, CDR2 FQNNGV. CDR3 nucleotides: TGTGCCAGCAGCTTGACTAGCGGGGGAGAGACCCAGTACTTC. It specifies CASSLTSGGETQYF.

The chain joins TRBV6-5 to TRBJ2-1; D remains ambiguous. The CDR3 consists of 15 residues. In germline, CDR1 is MNHEY, CDR2 SVGAGI. V was clipped by 6 bases and J by 0 bases, with 12 bases between them. CDR3 nucleotides: TGTGCCAGCAGCGTGGGCCTCAGCTCCTACAATGAGCAGTTCTTC. Its translation is CASSVGLSSYNEQFF.

The V gene is TRBV7-2, the J gene TRBJ2-7; TRBD2 agrees at 9 bases. Germline V CDR1 and CDR2: SGHTA, FQGNSA. The J segment lost 2 bases and the V segment lost 7 bases, leaving 15 bases of the junction unmatched. This CDR3 spans 17 amino acids. CDR3 sequence: CASTLTAGGIPPYEQYF. Here the CDR3 DNA reads TGTGCCAGCACCCTAACAGCGGGGGGCATTCCTCCCTACGAGCAGTACTTC.

The chain recombines TRBV7-6 with TRBJ2-1; D perhaps matches TRBD1 (5 bases). CDR1 SGHVS and CDR2 FNYEAQ come from the germline V gene. This CDR3 is built from 16 residues. V was pared by 5 bases and J by 8 bases, with 22 bases between. In DNA, the CDR3 is TGTGCCAGCAGCCAAAGAGAAGGACAAAAGATCGATGAGCAGTTCTTC. It is translated as CASSQREGQKIDEQFF.

The count of this clone is one. The chain uses TRBV5-5 and TRBJ2-7, with 8 bases matching TRBD1. Germline CDR1 SGHKS, CDR2 YYEKEE (reference sequence). This CDR3 has 15 residues. V was clipped by 3 bases and J by 9 bases; unmatched bases: 14. CDR3: CASSSPARGHNGQYF. The CDR3 nucleotides are TGTGCCAGCAGCTCCCCGGCCAGGGGGCACAATGGGCAGTACTTC.

This clone was observed once. The J gene is TRBJ2-3, the V gene TRBV4-3; D possibly corresponds to TRBD1 (6 bases). Germline CDR1 is LGHNA and CDR2 is YSLEER. Trimming took 0 bases from V and 0 from J, leaving 10 bases between them. The CDR3 loop spans 16 amino acids. The CDR3 coding sequence is TGCGCCAGCAGCCAAGATCTAAGGGGGAGCACAGATACGCAGTATTTT. This encodes CASSQDLRGSTDTQYF.

The gene calls are TRBV5-4 and TRBJ2-3; D is perhaps TRBD2 (5 bases). CDR3 length: 15 residues. Trimming cost V 3 bases and J 1 base, with 12 bases left between them. Germline CDR1 and CDR2: SGHNT and YYREEE (reference sequence). The CDR3 DNA reads TGTGCCAGCAGCTGGCGGGCTGAGGGCACAGATACGCAGTATTTT. This translates into CASSWRAEGTDTQYF.

V gene TRBV5-4 combines with J gene TRBJ1-5; D is ambiguous. Between the trimmed V and J ends, which lost 6 bases and 4 bases, there was a span of 8 bases. Germline V gene lookup returns CDR1 SGHNT and CDR2 YYREEE (reference sequence). The length of the CDR3 is 12 residues. This CDR3 reads CASNKENQPQHF. CDR3 bases: TGTGCCAGCAACAAAGAAAATCAGCCCCAGCATTTT.

The chain carries TRBV5-8 and TRBJ1-5, with D tentatively TRBD1 (5 bases). The V and J ends lost 0 bases and 5 bases respectively, with 12 bases between them. Germline V gene lookup returns CDR1 SGHTS and CDR2 YDEGEE. This CDR3 comprises 15 residues. The CDR3 DNA is TGTGCCAGCAGCTTGGGCGGGACGGATTATCAGCCCCAGCATTTT. It codes for CASSLGGTDYQPQHF.

The chain uses TRBV27 and TRBJ2-2; 7 bases fit TRBD2. V shed 3 bases and J 1 base; nucleotides not matched to a gene: 14. The CDR3 sequence is 19 residues long. Germline CDR1 MNHEY, CDR2 SMNVEV (reference sequence). In DNA form, the CDR3 reads TGTGCCAGCAGTTTCACCTCTGGAGCGGGGCACTGGAACACCGGGGAGCTGTTTTTT. Translation gives CASSFTSGAGHWNTGELFF.

The rearrangement joins TRBV4-1 to TRBJ2-4, with a possible D match to TRBD2 (5 bases). Deletions cut 0 bases from V and 0 bases from J, with 12 bases between. The V gene's germline CDR1 is MGHRA and CDR2 YSYEKL. The CDR3 spans 17 residues. The CDR3 DNA reads TGCGCCAGCAGCCAAGATCCGGGGAGAGGAGCCAAAAACATTCAGTACTTC. It specifies CASSQDPGRGAKNIQYF.

This chain connects TRBV6-5 to TRBJ1-4, with a possible D match to TRBD1 (5 bases). The V end was cut by 0 bases, the J end by 8 bases, with 13 bases between. The CDR3 extends over 15 amino acids. Per germline, CDR1 MNHEY and CDR2 SVGAGI. The DNA for the CDR3 is TGTGCCAGCAGTTACTCGGGGACTTCAAGAGAAAAACTGTTTTTT. Amino acids: CASSYSGTSREKLFF.

The chain couples TRBV5-4 to TRBJ1-2, with 7 positions matching TRBD1. There are 15 residues in the CDR3. CDR1 SGHNT and CDR2 YYREEE come from the germline V gene (reference sequence). Trimming cost V 2 bases and J 1 base; bases outside gene matches: 5. CDR3 coding DNA: TGTGCCAGCAGCTTCCAGACAGGGTTTAACTATGGCTACACCTTC. Amino acid sequence: CASSFQTGFNYGYTF.

Here the CDR3 DNA reads TGCGCCAGCAGCCAGGGGGGGAATCAGCCCCAGCATTTT. Translation gives CASSQGGNQPQHF. The rearrangement links TRBV4-3 to TRBJ1-5; D may be TRBD1 (5 bases). V was trimmed by 3 bases and J by 4 bases, leaving 7 bases between them. This CDR3 spans 13 amino acids. CDR1 is LGHNA, CDR2 YSLEER, per germline.

The genes are TRBV7-3 and TRBJ2-3; perhaps TRBD2 as D (7 bases). Germline loops: CDR1 SGHTA, CDR2 FQGTGA. The CDR3 runs to 18 residues. The germline V and J ends were trimmed by 9 bases and 6 bases, with 31 bases remaining between them. The CDR3 DNA reads as TGTGCCAGTTCGAAAACAGCTTCCTCGGGGGGCGAGTTGGATACGCAGTATTTT. Amino acid sequence: CASSKTASSGGELDTQYF.

This chain uses TRBV5-1 with TRBJ2-2, with D tentatively TRBD1 (5 bases). V was cut by 4 bases and J by 6 bases, with 19 bases left in between. The CDR3 extends over 16 amino acids. Germline V gives CDR1 SGHRS, CDR2 YFSETQ. CDR3 sequence: CASSQRGRVTSGELFF. The CDR3 DNA reads as TGCGCCAGCAGCCAAAGGGGCAGGGTGACGTCCGGGGAGCTGTTTTTT.

This sequence joins TRBV7-2 and TRBJ2-7, with D possibly TRBD1 on 6 matching bases. This CDR3 has 15 amino acids. CDR1 and CDR2 from the germline V gene are SGHTA and FQGNSA. V dropped 8 bases and J dropped 3 bases, with 20 bases sitting between them. CDR3 bases: TGTGCCAGCGGAGAACAGGGATCCCTCGGCTACGAGCAGTACTTC. This gives the protein CASGEQGSLGYEQYF.

The rearrangement joins TRBV27 to TRBJ1-2; TRBD1 matches 9 bases. The germline CDR1 and CDR2 sequences are MNHEY and SMNVEV (reference sequence). CDR3 length equals 14 residues. The V gene end was trimmed by 5 bases and the J gene end by 2 bases; junction bases not matched to a gene: 3. CDR3: CASSRTGGNYGYTF. Here the CDR3 DNA reads TGTGCCAGCAGTAGAACAGGGGGCAACTATGGCTACACCTTC.

V and J are TRBV6-6 and TRBJ2-7; TRBD2 agrees at 8 bases. CDR1 is MNHNY and CDR2 is SVGAGI in the germline V gene (reference sequence). V gave up 7 bases and J gave up 2 bases; unmatched junction bases: 10. The length of the CDR3 is 15 residues. The CDR3 loop is CASTNNGGGTYEQYF. CDR3 nucleotide sequence: TGTGCCAGCACCAACAACGGCGGGGGGACCTACGAGCAGTACTTC.